Sequencing of this T cell receptor (beta chain) was carried out in a study of siplizumab effects on memory and regulatory T cells. The CDR3 contains 12 residues. V lost 3 bases and J 5 bases, leaving 8 bases between the germline ends. The germline CDR1 and CDR2 sequences are SGHRS and YFSETQ. Clones were read by immunoSEQ multiplex PCR, and TCRdb kept only the in-frame ones, dropping some. The sample lists approximately 100,000 clones, around nine tenths occurring once. This clone was observed once. Sequenced: non-Treg CD4+ T cells sorted from blood. The sequence came from a human donor in good health. The chain links TRBV5-1 to TRBJ1-1, with TRBD1 as a possible D gene (6 bases). This CDR3 is CASSSQGTEAFF. CDR3 sequence (DNA): TGCGCCAGCAGCTCACAGGGTACTGAAGCTTTCTTT. The whole variable domain, filled in from reference TRBV5-1 and TRBJ1-1, reads KAGVTQTPRYLIKTRGQQVTLSCSPISGHRSVSWYQQTPGQGLQFLFEYFSETQRNKGNFPGRFSGRQFSNSRSEMNVSTLELGDSALYLCASSSQGTEAFFGQGTRLTVV.